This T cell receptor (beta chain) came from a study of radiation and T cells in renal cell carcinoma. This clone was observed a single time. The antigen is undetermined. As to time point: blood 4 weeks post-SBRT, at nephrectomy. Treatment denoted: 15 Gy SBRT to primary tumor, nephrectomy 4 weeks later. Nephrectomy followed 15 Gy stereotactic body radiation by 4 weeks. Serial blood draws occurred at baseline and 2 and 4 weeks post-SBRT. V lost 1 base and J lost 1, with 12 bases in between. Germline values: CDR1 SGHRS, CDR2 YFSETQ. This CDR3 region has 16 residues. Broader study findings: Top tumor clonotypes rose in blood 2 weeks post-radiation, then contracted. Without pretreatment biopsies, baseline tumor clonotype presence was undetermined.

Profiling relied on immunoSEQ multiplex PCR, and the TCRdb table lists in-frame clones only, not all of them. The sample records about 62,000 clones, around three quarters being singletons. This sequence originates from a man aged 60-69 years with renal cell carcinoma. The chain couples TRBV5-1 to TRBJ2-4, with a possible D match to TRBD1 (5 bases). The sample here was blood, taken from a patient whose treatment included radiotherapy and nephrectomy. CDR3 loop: CASSLSQGSAKNIQYF. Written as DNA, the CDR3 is TGCGCCAGCAGCTTGTCGCAGGGCAGCGCCAAAAACATTCAGTACTTC. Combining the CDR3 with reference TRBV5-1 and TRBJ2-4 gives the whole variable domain KAGVTQTPRYLIKTRGQQVTLSCSPISGHRSVSWYQQTPGQGLQFLFEYFSETQRNKGNFPGRFSGRQFSNSRSEMNVSTLELGDSALYLCASSLSQGSAKNIQYFGAGTRLSVL.